This TCR beta chain emerged from a study of glioma-infiltrating T cells. The study, taken as a whole, reports: Only very few CDR3 sequences appeared in both tissue and blood.

In germline, CDR1 is MNHEY, CDR2 SMNVEV (reference sequence). This CDR3 contains 14 residues. The iRepertoire nested amplicon-rescue multiplex PCR amplified TCR alpha and beta CDR3s from RNA. TCRdb passed the multiplex PCR reads through MiXCR, listing each CDR3 protein once. Of 400,000 or so distinct CDR3 sequences listed, roughly 41% were seen once; the top ten hold 9.5% to 15%. For this clonotype: The antigen remains undetermined. A junction end diverges from the germline sequence, so it may reflect a read error.

This sequence originates from a human donor with low-grade glioma or glioblastoma, undergoing nonglioma brain surgery, or in good health (not recorded which). Sequencing input: glioma tissue, nonneoplastic brain tissue, or PBMCs (not recorded which). The chain uses TRBV27 and TRBJ2-1; a possible D gene is TRBD2 (6 bases). This CDR3 is CASRRLGGSDEQSF. The CDR3 DNA reads as TGTGCCAGCAGGCGACTAGGAGGTAGCGATGAGCAGTCCTTC.